A single sample is the source of the 15 T cell receptor beta chains below, sequenced in a study of cytomegalovirus exposure and HLA in healthy donors. Both 60 Vbeta primers and 13 Jbeta primers went into the PCR. TCRdb's copy holds only in-frame clones and misses some; the assay was immunoSEQ multiplex PCR. The table shows about 140,000 clones, with 65% to 80% occurring only once. What was sequenced was PBMCs. These receptors all stem from a woman aged 45-65 years in good health and CMV-seropositive.

The chain links TRBV6-5 to TRBJ2-5; the match to TRBD2 covers 9 bases. This CDR3 spans 15 amino acids. Germline trimming cut 5 bases from V and 5 bases from J; bases unmatched to any gene: 9. CDR1 and CDR2 (germline): MNHEY, SVGAGI. CDR3 coding DNA: TGTGCCAGCAGTCAAGATAGCGGGGGTCTTGAGACCCAGTACTTC. Encoded protein: CASSQDSGGLETQYF.

This chain uses TRBV4-1 with TRBJ1-2; 10 positions match TRBD1. V lost 0 bases to trimming and J lost 6 bases; unmatched junction nucleotides: 4. Germline CDR1 and CDR2: MGHRA and YSYEKL. CDR3 length: 15 amino acids. CDR3 DNA sequence: TGCGCCAGCAGCCAAGAAGGGACAGGGGCCGATGGCTACACCTTC. It is translated as CASSQEGTGADGYTF.

The J gene is TRBJ2-5, the V gene TRBV7-2, with a weak D call TRBD2 (6 bases). V was clipped by 5 bases and J by 9 bases, with 16 bases between them. Germline values: CDR1 SGHTA, CDR2 FQGNSA. The CDR3 has 13 residues. The CDR3: CASSPGTSGAQYF. In nucleotides, the CDR3 is TGTGCCAGCAGCCCGGGAACCTCGGGGGCCCAGTACTTC.

V usage is TRBV7-8 and J usage is TRBJ2-7; 8 positions match TRBD1. The CDR3 has 15 residues. Trimming removed 1 base from V and 2 bases from J; junction bases left unmatched: 4. From germline, CDR1 is SGHVS and CDR2 FQNEAQ. The DNA of the CDR3 is TGTGCCAGCAGCTTAGAGAGACAGGGGCCCTACGAGCAGTACTTC. Amino acid sequence: CASSLERQGPYEQYF.

Turning to this clone: Other nucleotide sequences from this sample produce the same CDR3. The J gene is TRBJ1-1, the V gene TRBV9; D is unclear. Between the trimmed V and J ends, which lost 0 bases and 1 base, there was a span of 4 bases. Germline-derived CDR1 and CDR2 are SGDLS and YYNGEE. The CDR3 loop spans 13 amino acids. The CDR3 DNA is TGTGCCAGCAGCGTAGACTGGAACACTGAAGCTTTCTTT. As protein: CASSVDWNTEAFF. The variable domain in full, completed from reference TRBV9 and TRBJ1-1, reads DSGVTQTPKHLITATGQRVTLRCSPRSGDLSVYWYQQSLDQGLQFLIQYYNGEERAKGNILERFSAQQFPDLHSELNLSSLELGDSALYFCASSVDWNTEAFFGQGTRLTVV.

The V gene is TRBV6-1, the J gene TRBJ1-1; TRBD1 is a possible D gene (6 bases). The CDR3 has 13 residues. Deletions cut 3 bases from V and 10 bases from J, with 15 bases between. Germline V lookup: CDR1 MNHNS, CDR2 SASEGT. CDR3 loop: CASSDGGGGGAFF. In nucleotides, the CDR3 is TGTGCCAGCAGTGATGGGGGAGGGGGGGGAGCTTTCTTT.

This chain joins TRBV4-2 and TRBJ2-7; 7 positions agree with TRBD2. Per germline, CDR1 LGHNA and CDR2 YNFKEQ. This CDR3 spans 15 amino acids. The junction had 8 bases not matched to a gene; V was cut back by 6 bases and J by 0 bases. The CDR3 region has the DNA TGTGCCAGCAGGGCGGTTCTAGCGGACTCCTACGAGCAGTACTTC. This codes for CASRAVLADSYEQYF.

This clone occurred a few times. The V call is TRBV15, the J call TRBJ2-7, with 12 nucleotides matching TRBD1. The CDR3 spans 15 residues. After removal of 5 bases from V and 9 bases from J, the junction contained 11 bases not matched to a gene. Germline V gene lookup returns CDR1 LNHNV and CDR2 YYDKDF (reference sequence). CDR3 nucleotides: TGTGCCACCAGCGTAGGAGGGACAGGGGGCGCGGTGCAGTACTTC. Translation gives CATSVGGTGGAVQYF.

The chain couples TRBV7-2 to TRBJ2-7; D possibly corresponds to TRBD2 (6 bases). Germline CDR1 is SGHTA and CDR2 is FQGNSA. The length of the CDR3 is 14 residues. Trimming cost V 7 bases and J 3 bases, with 16 bases left between them. The CDR3 coding sequence is TGTGCCAGCACCTCGGGGGATTTGATCTACGAGCAGTACTTC. Its translation is CASTSGDLIYEQYF. The full variable domain, in which reference TRBV7-2 and TRBJ2-7 provide the parts outside the CDR3, is GAGVSQSPSNKVTEKGKDVELRCDPISGHTALYWYRQSLGQGLEFLIYFQGNSAPDKSGLPSDRFSAERTGGSVSTLTIQRTQQEDSAVYLCASTSGDLIYEQYFGPGTRLTVT.

The chain uses TRBV2 and TRBJ1-2, with TRBD1 matching over 8 bases. V shed 5 bases and J 8 bases; nucleotides not matched to a gene: 7. The CDR3 is 13 amino acids. Germline CDR1 and CDR2: SNHLY and FYNNEI. The CDR3 loop is CASSQGTGTGYTF. The CDR3 bases are TGTGCCAGCAGTCAGGGGACAGGTACGGGCTACACCTTC.

As for this clone: Other DNA variants within this sample encode the same CDR3. The gene calls are TRBV5-4 and TRBJ2-1, with 7 nucleotides matching TRBD2. CDR1 SGHNT and CDR2 YYREEE come from the germline V gene (reference sequence). V lost 2 bases and J lost 5; bases outside the gene matches: 4. The CDR3 runs to 14 residues. The CDR3 DNA reads TGTGCCAGCAGCTTCCCCCTAGCGGACAATGAGCAGTTCTTC. It translates to CASSFPLADNEQFF.

This clone came up a few times. The chain recombines TRBV9 with TRBJ2-5; 7 nucleotides line up with TRBD1. Looked up from germline, CDR1 is SGDLS and CDR2 is YYNGEE. J gave up 4 bases and V 2 bases, and 5 bases lay outside the gene matches. The CDR3 covers 14 residues. The CDR3: CASSVRGQLETQYF. CDR3 nucleotides: TGTGCCAGCAGCGTCCGGGGACAGCTAGAGACCCAGTACTTC. Together with reference TRBV9 and TRBJ2-5, the CDR3 gives the full variable domain: DSGVTQTPKHLITATGQRVTLRCSPRSGDLSVYWYQQSLDQGLQFLIQYYNGEERAKGNILERFSAQQFPDLHSELNLSSLELGDSALYFCASSVRGQLETQYFGPGTRLLVL.

Written as DNA, the CDR3 is TGTGCCAGCAGCTTAGGAGGGGGTTTTGCTGGCTACACCTTC. Protein product: CASSLGGGFAGYTF. The rearrangement joins TRBV7-2 to TRBJ1-2, with D perhaps matching TRBD1 (6 bases). The CDR3 has 14 residues. Trimming took 1 base from V and 7 from J, leaving 13 bases between them. Germline CDR1 and CDR2: SGHTA and FQGNSA.

In its sample, this clone was seen a few times. This chain uses TRBV6-5 with TRBJ2-1; 10 bases agree with TRBD2. J gave up 2 bases and V 2 bases, and 3 bases lay outside the gene matches. Germline V lookup: CDR1 MNHEY, CDR2 SVGAGI. The CDR3 runs to 16 residues. The CDR3 spells CASSYNLAGAYNEQFF. The CDR3 DNA reads as TGTGCCAGCAGTTACAACCTAGCGGGGGCCTACAATGAGCAGTTCTTC.

The V call is TRBV5-4, the J call TRBJ2-7; TRBD1 might be the D (6 bases). V lost 4 bases and J lost 4, with 18 bases in between. CDR1 is SGHNT and CDR2 is YYREEE in the germline V gene (reference sequence). This CDR3 is 15 amino acids long. The CDR3 reads CASSPRQEITYEQYF. The CDR3 DNA is TGTGCCAGCAGCCCCCGACAGGAGATTACATACGAGCAGTACTTC.